The entry that follows covers one T cell receptor beta chain sequence. The assay, immunoSEQ v3.0, was run at survey level. Here immunoSEQ multiplex PCR was the method, and the copy in TCRdb shows in-frame clones only, minus some. The table has about 43,000 clones, about 89% seen once. The data were obtained in a study of long-term antiretroviral therapy in people with HIV. Study information: Collection of the earliest samples took place about a decade ahead of the 2015 immediate-ART recommendation.

The CDR3 loop spans 13 amino acids. Germline-derived CDR1 and CDR2 are SQVTM and ANQGSEA. V lost 5 bases and J 5 bases, leaving 13 bases between the germline ends. The TCR originated in a woman aged 45 to 65 with HIV. This material consisted of unsorted PBMCs, taken 0.1 years before starting antiretroviral therapy. The V call is TRBV29-1, the J call TRBJ1-5; D may be TRBD1 (5 bases). The CDR3 DNA reads TGCAGCGTTAGGCAGGGATGGGATCAGCCCCAGCATTTT. Translated, it gives CSVRQGWDQPQHF.